A single sample is the source of the 20 T cell receptor beta chains below, sequenced in a study of T-cell reconstitution after alpha-beta-depleted transplantation in children. Unique molecular identifiers were used to barcode this TCRbeta library. In TCRdb, the PCR reads were re-called with MiXCR into one record per CDR3 protein. The sample lists 550,000 to 600,000 distinct CDR3 sequences; more than 20% were seen once. The sequencing used PBMCs, mostly from graft donor cells, collected 360 days after TCRalphabeta/CD19-depleted stem cell transplant. The receptor source for this set is a boy younger than two who had a stem cell transplant for acute myeloid leukemia, so the T cells may come from the graft donor.

The chain has TRBV7-2 and TRBJ2-5; 7 bases are shared with TRBD2. The germline CDR1 and CDR2 sequences are SGHTA and FQGNSA. V lost 2 bases and J lost 5; bases outside the gene matches: 8. This CDR3 has 15 residues. The CDR3, as DNA: TGTGCCAGCAGCTTATTTTCGGGGGGACGGGAGACCCAGTACTTC. Translated, it gives CASSLFSGGRETQYF.

This clonotype was picked up a small number of times. The CDR3 coding sequence is TGTGCCAGCAGCGGGGACAGGGGGAGCAATGAGCAGTTCTTC. As protein: CASSGDRGSNEQFF. The chain has TRBV9 and TRBJ2-1; TRBD1 matches at 11 bases. The V and J ends lost 3 bases and 6 bases, in that order; junction bases with no gene match: 2. CDR1 is SGDLS, CDR2 YYNGEE, per germline. This CDR3 is built from 14 residues.

V usage is TRBV4-1 and J usage is TRBJ2-3, with a possible D match to TRBD2 (6 bases). Looked up from germline, CDR1 is MGHRA and CDR2 is YSYEKL. The ends were cut back, 4 bases at V and 14 bases at J, with 31 bases in the middle. This CDR3 contains 17 residues. DNA of the CDR3: TGCGCCAGCAGCCCCGAACGAGGCGGGGCGCCTCTGGGTAAGGTGTATTTT. Translation: CASSPERGGAPLGKVYF.

This sequence joins TRBV6-2 or TRBV6-3 and TRBJ2-7; TRBD2 agrees at 9 bases. The J segment lost 5 bases and the V segment lost 4 bases, leaving 6 bases of the junction unmatched. This CDR3 contains 14 residues. Looked up from germline, CDR1 is MNHEY and CDR2 is SVGEGT. DNA of the CDR3: TGTGCCAGCAGTTTCGGTCTAGCGGGGAACGAGCAGTACGTC. Its protein product is CASSFGLAGNEQYV.

The J gene is TRBJ2-3, the V gene TRBV28; possibly TRBD2 for D (5 bases). The germline gives CDR1 MDHEN, CDR2 SYDVKM. With 3 bases removed from V and 6 bases from J, the gap between germline ends came to 13 bases. The CDR3 spans 14 residues. The CDR3 region is CASSLRGPFDTQYF. The CDR3 nucleotides read TGTGCCAGCAGTTTGCGCGGGCCTTTCGATACGCAGTATTTT.

This chain joins TRBV5-5 and TRBJ2-7, with TRBD2 matching over 9 bases. CDR3 length equals 16 residues. The J segment lost 7 bases and the V segment lost 0 bases, leaving 11 bases of the junction unmatched. Per germline, CDR1 SGHKS and CDR2 YYEKEE (reference sequence). The CDR3 is CASSLVGTSTPFEQYV. CDR3 DNA: TGTGCCAGCAGCTTGGTGGGGACTAGCACGCCTTTTGAGCAGTACGTC.

A few counts support this clonotype. The rearrangement uses TRBV6-2 or TRBV6-3 and TRBJ2-3, with D uncertain. With 6 bases removed from V and 4 bases from J, the gap between germline ends came to 8 bases. Looked up from germline, CDR1 is MNHEY and CDR2 is SVGEGT. This CDR3 has 12 residues. The CDR3 spells CASSSDADTQYF. The CDR3 DNA reads as TGTGCCAGCAGCTCCGACGCAGATACGCAGTATTTT.

V is TRBV20-1 and J is TRBJ1-4; possible D gene TRBD1, 5 bases. V was pared by 6 bases and J by 8 bases, with 19 bases between. The germline CDR1 and CDR2 sequences are DFQATT and SNEGSKA (reference sequence). The CDR3 loop spans 14 amino acids. CDR3 in amino acids: CSATLYRGAEKLFF. The CDR3 DNA reads as TGCAGTGCAACCCTTTATAGGGGCGCCGAAAAACTGTTTTTT.

A few counts support this clonotype. The chain joins TRBV20-1 to TRBJ2-1; D tentatively fits TRBD1 or TRBD2 (6 bases each). The CDR3 length is 12 residues. Germline loops: CDR1 DFQATT, CDR2 SNEGSKA (reference sequence). Deletions cut 7 bases from V and 8 bases from J, with 15 bases between. The CDR3 region has the DNA TGCAGTGGTACAGGGACTTCGGATGAGCAGTTCTTC. Its protein product is CSGTGTSDEQFF.

There are many counts of this clonotype. CDR3: CASSLPAGRGYTF. The CDR3 DNA sequence: TGTGCCAGCAGTTTACCCGCAGGCAGGGGCTACACCTTC. The rearrangement uses TRBV28 and TRBJ1-2; D is unresolved. The CDR3 spans 13 residues. Germline V CDR1 and CDR2: MDHEN, SYDVKM. V was pared by 2 bases and J by 8 bases, with 12 bases between.

In this sample, this clonotype turned up many times. The chain combines TRBV3-1 with TRBJ2-3, with D hard to call. The CDR3 sequence is 17 residues long. With 0 bases removed from V and 5 bases from J, the gap between germline ends came to 18 bases. In germline, CDR1 is LGHDT, CDR2 YNNKEL (reference sequence). The DNA for the CDR3 is TGTGCCAGCAGCCAAGAATTTGGGCCCCTTGATAGAGATACGCAGTATTTT. Translation gives CASSQEFGPLDRDTQYF.

The genes are TRBV27 and TRBJ2-7; D may be TRBD2 (6 bases). The CDR3 has 12 amino acids. Trimming stripped 8 bases from V and 1 base from J, with 9 bases between. CDR1 is MNHEY, CDR2 SMNVEV, per germline (reference sequence). The CDR3 DNA sequence: TGTGCCAGCCGGACTACATCCTACGAGCAGTACTTC. The encoded protein is CASRTTSYEQYF.

The gene calls are TRBV20-1 and TRBJ2-1; 7 nucleotides agree with TRBD1. The CDR3 totals 14 residues. V lost 5 bases and J lost 0; bases outside the gene matches: 4. CDR1 and CDR2 (germline): DFQATT, SNEGSKA (reference sequence). DNA for the CDR3: TGCAGTGCTTCCGACAGGGCCTCCTACAATGAGCAGTTCTTC. Residues: CSASDRASYNEQFF.

The rearrangement joins TRBV20-1 to TRBJ2-1; D not certain. V was cut by 6 bases and J by 2 bases, with 8 bases left in between. Germline V lookup: CDR1 DFQATT, CDR2 SNEGSKA (reference sequence). This CDR3 is 12 amino acids long. The CDR3 loop is CSAPEAYNEQFF. The CDR3 region has the DNA TGCAGTGCACCAGAGGCCTACAATGAGCAGTTCTTC.

Concerning this clonotype: Sequence at one end of the junction differs from germline and may be a read error. The V gene is TRBV29-1, the J gene TRBJ2-1; tentatively, D is TRBD2 (6 bases). The germline CDR1 and CDR2 sequences are SQVTM and ANQGSEA. CDR3 length: 15 amino acids. The CDR3 DNA sequence: TGCAACGTTCGGAGGGCCGTCTCCTCGGCGAATGAGCAGTTCTTC. Amino acids: CNVRRAVSSANEQFF.

This clonotype occurred a few times. V usage is TRBV7-8 and J usage is TRBJ1-3; D is unresolved. The V and J ends lost 5 bases and 7 bases respectively, with 21 bases between them. CDR1 SGHVS and CDR2 FQNEAQ come from the germline V gene. The CDR3 contains 16 residues. In nucleotides, the CDR3 is TGTGCCAGCAGCCCTCTCGTGCGGACGAAGGCGAACACCATATATTTT. It specifies CASSPLVRTKANTIYF.

This clonotype was detected a few times. V is TRBV7-3 and J is TRBJ2-5; D not certain. V lost 0 bases, J lost 4 bases, and 6 bases lay in between. CDR1 and CDR2 from the germline V gene are SGHTA and FQGTGA. There are 13 residues in the CDR3. CDR3 sequence (DNA): TGTGCCAGCAGCTTAACTCCGAGAGAGACCCAGTACTTC. Translated: CASSLTPRETQYF.

There are many counts of this clonotype. The genes are TRBV7-9 and TRBJ2-5; 9 nucleotides agree with TRBD2. V lost 1 base to trimming and J lost 2 bases; unmatched junction nucleotides: 8. The V gene's germline CDR1 is SEHNR and CDR2 FQNEAQ (reference sequence). The CDR3 sequence is 17 residues long. CDR3 nucleotide sequence: TGTGCCAGCAGCTTAGAACCTAGCGGGGTTCTACAAGAGACCCAGTACTTC. This sequence encodes CASSLEPSGVLQETQYF.

This clonotype was counted only a few times. This chain joins TRBV15 and TRBJ2-7; the match to TRBD1 covers 7 bases. Per the germline V gene, CDR1 is LNHNV and CDR2 is YYDKDF (reference sequence). V gave up 3 bases and J gave up 2 bases; unmatched junction bases: 4. This CDR3 comprises 14 residues. CDR3 bases: TGTGCCACCAGCAGCCTGGACAGGCCCTACGAGCAGTACTTC. Residues: CATSSLDRPYEQYF.

The V and J genes are TRBV6-1 and TRBJ1-5, with D uncertain. Between the trimmed V and J ends, which lost 1 base and 2 bases, there was a span of 3 bases. The CDR3 spans 13 residues. The germline V gene has CDR1 MNHNS and CDR2 SASEGT. Here the CDR3 reads CASSEGGNQPQHF. In DNA, the CDR3 is TGTGCCAGCAGTGAAGGAGGCAATCAGCCCCAGCATTTT.